This entry lists 10 T cell receptor beta chains sequenced from one sample in a study of blood T cells in healthy people across ages. The authors ran a second PCR of about 7 to 11 cycles using a sample-barcoded 5' primer and a J-beta primer mix. From the 5' RACE reads, TCRdb called clonotypes with MiXCR, one entry per CDR3 protein. The table lists some 1.7 million distinct CDR3 sequences, roughly 27% of them singletons. The sequenced sample was blood. All receptors derive from a woman in her 30s in good health.

The table lists this clonotype with a few counts. The genes are TRBV7-9 and TRBJ1-2, with D perhaps TRBD1 (5 bases). Trimming took 3 bases from V and 1 from J, leaving 9 bases between them. The CDR3 sequence is 14 residues long. CDR1 and CDR2 (germline): SEHNR, FQNEAQ (reference sequence). CDR3 amino acids: CASSFLRDNYGYTF. CDR3 sequence (DNA): TGTGCCAGCAGCTTCCTCAGGGATAACTATGGCTACACCTTC.

Turning to this clonotype: Since a much larger clone is just one base distant, this may be a read error. The rearrangement uses TRBV20-1 and TRBJ2-1; 8 nucleotides line up with TRBD2. The DNA end is a closer match to TRBJ2-7, so the J assignment may be wrong. The CDR3 loop spans 14 amino acids. Germline loops: CDR1 DFQATT, CDR2 SNEGSKA (reference sequence). CDR3 protein: CSARAGGLNNEQYF. CDR3 coding DNA: TGCAGTGCTAGGGCGGGAGGATTAAACAATGAGCAGTACTTC.

In this sample, this clonotype turned up many times. The chain has TRBV6-5 and TRBJ2-7; the match to TRBD2 covers 7 bases. J lost 4 bases, V lost 0 bases, and 9 bases had no gene match. CDR3 length equals 16 residues. Germline V gene sequence: CDR1 MNHEY, CDR2 SVGAGI. In DNA, the CDR3 is TGTGCCAGCAGTTACTCTCTTGGCGGGAGTAGGTACGAGCAGTACTTC. As protein: CASSYSLGGSRYEQYF.

This clonotype was detected ten times or more. The V and J genes are TRBV5-1 and TRBJ2-1; TRBD2 agrees at 8 bases. The germline V gene has CDR1 SGHRS and CDR2 YFSETQ. This CDR3 spans 15 amino acids. J was trimmed by 7 bases and V by 1 base; bases with no gene match: 7. CDR3 amino acids: CASSLFAGGQNEQFF. The CDR3 region has the DNA TGCGCCAGCAGCTTGTTCGCGGGAGGACAGAATGAGCAGTTCTTC.

The table lists this clonotype with a few counts. The chain is built from TRBV5-1 and TRBJ2-3, with D possibly TRBD1 on 5 matching bases. The CDR3 spans 13 residues. Per the germline V gene, CDR1 is SGHRS and CDR2 is YFSETQ. The germline V and J ends were trimmed by 0 bases and 7 bases, with 9 bases remaining between them. The CDR3 here is CASSLGDRNTQYF. CDR3 DNA sequence: TGCGCCAGCAGCTTGGGAGACAGAAATACGCAGTATTTT. Complete variable domain (other parts from reference TRBV5-1 and TRBJ2-3): KAGVTQTPRYLIKTRGQQVTLSCSPISGHRSVSWYQQTPGQGLQFLFEYFSETQRNKGNFPGRFSGRQFSNSRSEMNVSTLELGDSALYLCASSLGDRNTQYFGPGTRLTVL.

This sequence joins TRBV5-1 and TRBJ1-1; D is ambiguous. Trimming removed 4 bases from V and 4 bases from J, with 11 bases in between. The germline CDR1 and CDR2 sequences are SGHRS and YFSETQ. CDR3 length: 13 residues. CDR3 in amino acids: CASSRQSSTEAFF. The CDR3 region has the DNA TGCGCCAGCAGCCGGCAGAGTTCCACTGAAGCTTTCTTT.

The rearrangement links TRBV14 to TRBJ1-1, with 11 bases lining up with TRBD1. Unmatched junction bases numbered 7, after V lost 4 bases and J lost 3 bases. Germline CDR1 and CDR2: SGHDN and FVKESK. CDR3 length equals 16 residues. This chain's CDR3 is CASSPRGQGAHTEAFF. The CDR3 coding sequence is TGTGCCAGCAGCCCGCGAGGACAGGGGGCGCACACTGAAGCTTTCTTT.

The gene calls are TRBV5-5 and TRBJ1-1; D unclear. The CDR3 loop spans 15 amino acids. CDR1 is SGHKS and CDR2 is YYEKEE in the germline V gene (reference sequence). V lost 4 bases and J lost 4, with 17 bases in between. As DNA, the CDR3 is TGTGCCAGCAGCCCGAGATGGGGAGTGGGCACTGAAGCTTTCTTT. The encoded protein is CASSPRWGVGTEAFF.

In this sample, this clonotype turned up many times. This chain uses TRBV2 with TRBJ2-1; tentative D call: TRBD1 (6 bases). Deletions cut 4 bases from V and 8 bases from J, with 18 bases between. Germline CDR1 SNHLY, CDR2 FYNNEI. This CDR3 has 15 amino acids. The CDR3 region is CASSAQGTTTDEQFF. In nucleotides, the CDR3 is TGTGCCAGCAGTGCTCAAGGGACAACGACTGATGAGCAGTTCTTC.

This chain joins TRBV6-2 or TRBV6-3 and TRBJ1-2, with 12 nucleotides matching TRBD1. This CDR3 has 17 residues. The ends lost 5 bases at V and 6 bases at J; junction bases unmatched: 13. Germline V gene data show CDR1 as MNHEY and CDR2 as SVGEGT. The CDR3 region has the DNA TGTGCCAGCAGTAGAACCGGGACAGGGGGCAATTTGGATGGCTACACCTTC. Its protein product is CASSRTGTGGNLDGYTF.